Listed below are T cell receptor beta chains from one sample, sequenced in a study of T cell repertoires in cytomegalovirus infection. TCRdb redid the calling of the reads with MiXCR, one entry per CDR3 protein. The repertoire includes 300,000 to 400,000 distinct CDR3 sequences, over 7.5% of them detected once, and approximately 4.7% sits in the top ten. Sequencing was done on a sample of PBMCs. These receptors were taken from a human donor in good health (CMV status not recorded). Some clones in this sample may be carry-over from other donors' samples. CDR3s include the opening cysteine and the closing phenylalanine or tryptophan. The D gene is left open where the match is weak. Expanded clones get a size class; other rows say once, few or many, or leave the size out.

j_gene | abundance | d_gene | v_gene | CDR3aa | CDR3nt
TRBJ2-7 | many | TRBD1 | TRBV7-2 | CASRQTGGYYEQYF | TGTGCCAGCAGGCAGACAGGGGGGTACTACGAGCAGTACTTC
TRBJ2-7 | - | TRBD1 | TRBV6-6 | CASSASGQSYEQYF | TGTGCCAGCAGTGCCTCGGGACAGTCCTACGAGCAGTACTTC
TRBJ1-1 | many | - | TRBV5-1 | CASSFGLGNTEAFF | TGCGCCAGCAGCTTTGGCCTCGGGAACACTGAAGCTTTCTTT
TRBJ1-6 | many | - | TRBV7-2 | CASSLGNNLYNSPLHF | TGTGCCAGCAGCTTAGGCAACAACCTCTATAATTCACCCCTCCACTTT
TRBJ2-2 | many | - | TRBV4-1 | CASSPILKTGELFF | TGCGCCAGCAGCCCCATACTGAAGACCGGGGAGCTGTTTTTT
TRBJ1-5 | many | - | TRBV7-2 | CASSAPGSFQPQHF | TGTGCCAGCAGCGCTCCGGGATCCTTCCAGCCCCAGCATTTT
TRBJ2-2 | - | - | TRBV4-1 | CASSQGLTNTGELFF | TGCGCCAGCAGCCAGGGACTGACGAACACCGGGGAGCTGTTTTTT
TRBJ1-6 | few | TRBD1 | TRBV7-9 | CASSRGQGNNSPLHF | TGTGCCAGCAGCCGAGGACAGGGCAATAATTCACCCCTCCACTTT
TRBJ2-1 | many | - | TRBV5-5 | CASSLVEWGSNEQFF | TGTGCCAGCAGCTTGGTCGAGTGGGGGTCCAATGAGCAGTTCTTC
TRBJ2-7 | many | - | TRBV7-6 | CASSLAATEPYEQYF | TGTGCCAGCAGCTTAGCAGCAACGGAACCCTACGAGCAGTACTTC
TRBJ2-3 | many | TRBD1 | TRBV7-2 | CASRGLRQGPAVTDTQYF | TGTGCCAGCAGAGGACTCAGACAGGGCCCGGCAGTCACAGATACGCAGTATTTT
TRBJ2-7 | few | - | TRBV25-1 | CASSFRQSSNEQYF | TGTGCCAGCAGCTTCCGACAGTCCAGCAACGAGCAGTACTTC
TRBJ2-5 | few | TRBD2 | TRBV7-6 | CASSLAPQRGARETQYF | TGTGCCAGCAGCTTAGCCCCCCAGCGGGGGGCTCGGGAGACCCAGTACTTC
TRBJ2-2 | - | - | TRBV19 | CATTQGWGTGELFF | TGTGCCACAACCCAGGGGTGGGGCACCGGGGAGCTGTTTTTT
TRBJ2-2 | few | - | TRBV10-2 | CASWLAGELFF | TGCGCCAGCTGGTTGGCCGGGGAGCTGTTTTTT